The 7 T cell receptor beta chains below were found in one sample sequenced in a study of blood T cells in healthy people across ages. A second PCR, run for roughly 7 to 11 cycles, used a sample-barcoded 5' primer plus a J-beta primer mix. Each CDR3 protein gets one entry after TCRdb re-called the 5' RACE reads with MiXCR. The table lists approximately 760,000 distinct CDR3 sequences, roughly 25% of them singletons. The sample was also reused in another study, on T cells of mothers and their children.

Sequencing was done on a sample of blood. The source of these receptors is a boy younger than 18 in good health.

This clonotype has more than one count but fewer than ten. This CDR3 is CASSSPGTGKPEQYF. Written as DNA, the CDR3 is TGTGCCAGCAGTTCCCCCGGGACAGGGAAGCCCGAGCAGTACTTC. The chain uses TRBV27 and TRBJ2-7, with 9 nucleotides matching TRBD1. The germline V gene encodes CDR1 MNHEY and CDR2 SMNVEV (reference sequence). This CDR3 region has 15 residues. The V segment lost 4 bases and the J segment 6 bases; nucleotides outside the gene matches: 10.

This clonotype was seen many times. The chain carries TRBV28 and TRBJ1-4; D unresolved. The CDR3 is 13 amino acids. V was cut by 1 base and J by 4 bases, with 4 bases left in between. The germline CDR1 and CDR2 sequences are MDHEN and SYDVKM. This CDR3 reads CASSLYSNEKLFF. The CDR3 coding sequence is TGTGCCAGCAGTTTATACAGTAATGAAAAACTGTTTTTT. The whole variable domain, filled in from reference TRBV28 and TRBJ1-4, reads DVKVTQSSRYLVKRTGEKVFLECVQDMDHENMFWYRQDPGLGLRLIYFSYDVKMKEKGDIPEGYSVSREKKERFSLILESASTNQTSMYLCASSLYSNEKLFFGSGTQLSVL.

In its sample, this clonotype was seen a few times. The chain uses TRBV11-2 and TRBJ2-3; D is unclear. V was cut by 5 bases and J by 3 bases, with 9 bases left in between. CDR3 length: 13 amino acids. Germline-derived CDR1 and CDR2 are SGHAT and FQNNGV. The CDR3: CASSPPFTDTQYF. Written as DNA, the CDR3 is TGTGCCAGCAGCCCCCCCTTTACAGATACGCAGTATTTT.

This sequence joins TRBV7-2 and TRBJ2-7; 9 bases agree with TRBD1. V dropped 1 base and J dropped 1; count of bases not matched to a gene: 5. The CDR3 totals 16 residues. In germline, CDR1 is SGHTA, CDR2 FQGNSA. The CDR3 protein is CASSLGGQGISYEQYF. The CDR3 DNA follows: TGTGCCAGCAGCTTAGGAGGACAGGGGATTTCCTACGAGCAGTACTTC. The full variable domain, completed using reference TRBV7-2 and TRBJ2-7, is GAGVSQSPSNKVTEKGKDVELRCDPISGHTALYWYRQSLGQGLEFLIYFQGNSAPDKSGLPSDRFSAERTGGSVSTLTIQRTQQEDSAVYLCASSLGGQGISYEQYFGPGTRLTVT.

A remark on this clonotype: Lacking the conserved final phenylalanine or tryptophan, this CDR3 likely reflects a read error. J is TRBJ1-2 and V is TRBV6-5; 7 positions match TRBD1. Germline V gene lookup returns CDR1 MNHEY and CDR2 SVGAGI. The CDR3 totals 12 residues. J was trimmed by 6 bases and V by 6 bases; bases with no gene match: 4. The CDR3 spells CASSFRGNGYTL. As DNA, the CDR3 is TGTGCCAGCAGCTTCAGGGGGAATGGCTACACCCTC.

V gene TRBV20-1 combines with J gene TRBJ1-1; 9 bases map to TRBD1. The CDR3 runs to 16 residues. Germline-derived CDR1 and CDR2 are DFQATT and SNEGSKA (reference sequence). V lost 6 bases, J lost 6 bases, and 17 bases stayed unmatched. The CDR3 nucleotides read TGCAGTGCCCGGCCGCGGGACAGGGCCTATCTTGCTGAAGCTTTCTTT. Amino acids: CSARPRDRAYLAEAFF.

CDR3 DNA sequence: TGTGCCAGCAGCTTAGGGGACGGAGTGGATACGCAGTATTTT. As protein: CASSLGDGVDTQYF. This chain uses TRBV7-2 with TRBJ2-3; the D gene could be TRBD1 or TRBD2 (5 bases each). Trimming cost V 1 base and J 6 bases, with 11 bases left between them. From germline, CDR1 is SGHTA and CDR2 FQGNSA. CDR3 length: 14 amino acids.